One and the same sample provided the 20 T cell receptor beta chains below, sequenced in a study of T cell responses to AZD1222 COVID-19 vaccine. Sequencing used immunoSEQ multiplex PCR; TCRdb keeps in-frame clones, though not all of them. The data show tens of thousands of clones, 85% seen once. The sequences come from peripheral blood, collected on day 0 of AZD1222 vaccination. The source of these receptors is an adult in good health.

This clone was found a few times. This rearrangement joins TRBV7-8 to TRBJ2-3, with 10 bases that match TRBD2. The V gene end was trimmed by 6 bases and the J gene end by 7 bases; junction bases not matched to a gene: 10. The CDR3 totals 15 residues. Germline CDR1 SGHVS, CDR2 FQNEAQ. The CDR3 DNA reads as TGTGCCAGCAGACCCAGCGGGGGGGCCGGAAATACGCAGTATTTT. The encoded protein is CASRPSGGAGNTQYF.

The V call is TRBV6-6, the J call TRBJ1-1; no clear D. Trimming stripped 0 bases from V and 0 bases from J, with 8 bases between. Germline values: CDR1 MNHNY, CDR2 SVGAGI (reference sequence). The CDR3 consists of 15 residues. CDR3 sequence: CASSYSQFMNTEAFF. CDR3 DNA: TGTGCCAGCAGTTACTCACAGTTTATGAACACTGAAGCTTTCTTT.

This clone was detected only once. This rearrangement joins TRBV19 to TRBJ2-3, with a tentative D call TRBD2 (6 bases). CDR1 is LNHDA and CDR2 is SQIVND in the germline V gene (reference sequence). Trimming took 3 bases from V and 1 from J, leaving 20 bases between them. The CDR3 length is 18 residues. The CDR3 DNA follows: TGTGCCAGTAGTATGGGGGGTCTGACTAGTCACGGCACAGATACGCAGTATTTT. Encoded protein: CASSMGGLTSHGTDTQYF.

This chain links TRBV6-4 with TRBJ1-1; tentative D call: TRBD1 (5 bases). CDR1 is MRHNA and CDR2 is SNTAGT in the germline V gene. V lost 5 bases and J lost 1, with 11 bases in between. The CDR3 is made up of 14 amino acids. The CDR3 loop is CASSPGTWNTEAFF. CDR3 coding DNA: TGTGCCAGCAGTCCCGGGACGTGGAACACTGAAGCTTTCTTT.

The CDR3 here is CAWSRQASYEQYF. CDR3 in DNA: TGTGCCTGGAGTAGGCAGGCTTCCTACGAGCAGTACTTC. The chain couples TRBV30 to TRBJ2-7, with D uncertain. Trimming shortened V by 2 bases and J by 1 base, and 9 bases separated the two germline ends. This CDR3 comprises 13 residues. Per germline, CDR1 GTSNPN and CDR2 SVGIG (reference sequence).

The chain joins TRBV7-8 to TRBJ2-7, with a tentative D call TRBD2 (7 bases). The CDR3 spans 16 residues. Per germline, CDR1 SGHVS and CDR2 FQNEAQ. V gave up 5 bases and J gave up 0 bases, with 17 bases separating them. The CDR3 loop reads CASSPRGGAYSYEQYF. The CDR3 DNA follows: TGTGCCAGCAGCCCGAGGGGGGGGGCCTACTCCTACGAGCAGTACTTC. Using reference TRBV7-8 and TRBJ2-7 for the parts outside the CDR3, the full variable domain is GAGVSQSPRYKVAKRGQDVALRCDPISGHVSLFWYQQALGQGPEFLTYFQNEAQLDKSGLPSDRFFAERPEGSVSTLKIQRTQQEDSAVYLCASSPRGGAYSYEQYFGPGTRLTVT.

The gene calls are TRBV19 and TRBJ2-7, with 8 positions matching TRBD1. Germline values: CDR1 LNHDA, CDR2 SQIVND (reference sequence). CDR3 size: 16 residues. V gave up 5 bases and J gave up 0 bases; unmatched junction bases: 9. This CDR3 is CASSPHRDRSSYEQYF. For the CDR3, the DNA is TGTGCCAGTAGTCCTCACCGGGACAGGTCCTCCTACGAGCAGTACTTC. Filled out from reference TRBV19 and TRBJ2-7, the complete variable domain reads DGGITQSPKYLFRKEGQNVTLSCEQNLNHDAMYWYRQDPGQGLRLIYYSQIVNDFQKGDIAEGYSVSREKKESFPLTVTSAQKNPTAFYLCASSPHRDRSSYEQYFGPGTRLTVT.

This chain uses TRBV5-4 with TRBJ1-1; no clear D. The V gene lost 0 bases and the J gene lost 4 bases, with 13 bases spanning the gap. CDR1 SGHNT and CDR2 YYREEE come from the germline V gene (reference sequence). The CDR3 has 15 residues. The CDR3 nucleotides read TGTGCCAGCAGCTTGGAGATGGGGATAGGCACTGAAGCTTTCTTT. This codes for CASSLEMGIGTEAFF.

The J gene is TRBJ2-1, the V gene TRBV27; D is ambiguous. V was cut by 3 bases and J by 9 bases, with 15 bases left in between. Germline-derived CDR1 and CDR2 are MNHEY and SMNVEV (reference sequence). This CDR3 has 14 amino acids. CDR3 sequence (DNA): TGTGCCAGCAGTTTCTCTGGGAACTCTCGTGAGCAGTTCTTC. Its translation is CASSFSGNSREQFF.

The chain has TRBV3-1 (or the pseudogene TRBV3-2) and TRBJ2-3; D is undetermined. CDR1 LGHDT and CDR2 YNNKEL come from the germline V gene (reference sequence). This CDR3 contains 15 residues. Trimming took off 1 base at V and 1 base at J, with 9 bases between the two ends. For the CDR3, the DNA is TGTGCCAGCAGCCAAGTGAACCTACGCACAGATACGCAGTATTTT. This codes for CASSQVNLRTDTQYF.

The chain uses TRBV6-2 or TRBV6-3 and TRBJ2-4, with a weak D call TRBD1 (5 bases). CDR3 length: 12 amino acids. The V gene's germline CDR1 is MNHEY and CDR2 SVGEGT. Trimming stripped 4 bases from V and 6 bases from J, with 7 bases between. DNA for the CDR3: TGTGCCAGCAGTTCTCAGGGAAACATTCAGTACTTC. Translated, it gives CASSSQGNIQYF.

Turning to this clone: A read error may account for a junction end that differs from germline. J is TRBJ2-7 and V is TRBV7-7, with TRBD1 matching over 11 bases. Germline CDR1 SSHAT, CDR2 FNYEAQ (reference sequence). This CDR3 region has 15 residues. The chain's CDR3 is CASSVGTGGGYEQYF. In DNA form, the CDR3 reads TGTGCTAGCAGCGTGGGGACAGGGGGAGGGTACGAGCAGTACTTC. Complete variable domain (other parts from reference TRBV7-7 and TRBJ2-7): GAGVSQSPRYKVTKRGQDVTLRCDPISSHATLYWYQQALGQGPEFLTYFNYEAQPDKSGLPSDRFSAERPEGSISTLTIQRTEQRDSAMYRCASSVGTGGGYEQYFGPGTRLTVT.

V usage is TRBV7-9 and J usage is TRBJ1-1; D is ambiguous. Germline lookup yields CDR1 SEHNR and CDR2 FQNEAQ (reference sequence). V gave up 3 bases and J gave up 1 base, with 6 bases separating them. This CDR3 is 13 amino acids long. The CDR3 spells CASSFGENTEAFF. CDR3 DNA sequence: TGTGCCAGCAGCTTCGGAGAGAACACTGAAGCTTTCTTT.

The V and J genes are TRBV28 and TRBJ2-7; D is possibly TRBD2 (5 bases). Germline V CDR1 and CDR2: MDHEN, SYDVKM. The CDR3 has 14 residues. V was pared by 7 bases and J by 3 bases, with 16 bases between. The CDR3 DNA reads TGTGCCAGCAATGCCTACGGGATCAGCTACGAGCAGTACTTC. Translated: CASNAYGISYEQYF.

V is TRBV15 and J is TRBJ1-5; possible D gene TRBD1, 6 bases. Germline V gene sequence: CDR1 LNHNV, CDR2 YYDKDF (reference sequence). The length of the CDR3 is 15 residues. Trimming shortened V by 1 base and J by 6 bases, and 13 bases separated the two germline ends. CDR3 loop: CATSRGRQARQPQHF. The CDR3, as DNA: TGTGCCACCAGCAGAGGCAGACAGGCTCGTCAGCCCCAGCATTTT.

The chain employs TRBV30 and TRBJ1-1; no clear D. This CDR3 has 13 residues. V lost 3 bases, J lost 1 base, and 9 bases lay in between. Germline V gene sequence: CDR1 GTSNPN, CDR2 SVGIG (reference sequence). Here the CDR3 DNA reads TGTGCCTGGAGGGAGAGAGCGAACACTGAAGCTTTCTTT. Encoded protein: CAWRERANTEAFF.

Written as DNA, the CDR3 is TGTGCCAGCAGCTTAGGAAACAGTGAGAATCAGCCCCAGCATTTT. Translation: CASSLGNSENQPQHF. The rearrangement uses TRBV7-8 and TRBJ1-5, with unresolved D. The CDR3 spans 15 residues. V lost 1 base to trimming and J lost 4 bases, with 11 bases between them. CDR1 SGHVS and CDR2 FQNEAQ come from the germline V gene.

This clone occurred once. The chain recombines TRBV6-2 or TRBV6-3 with TRBJ1-5; D unresolved. The germline V gene encodes CDR1 MNHEY and CDR2 SVGEGT. Deletions cut 2 bases from V and 4 bases from J, with 15 bases between. CDR3 length equals 16 residues. The CDR3, as DNA: TGTGCCAGCAGTTACGGTGCGGCAGTCCCTAATCAGCCCCAGCATTTT. It yields the protein CASSYGAAVPNQPQHF.

V is TRBV5-1 and J is TRBJ1-1; D is unclear. Trimming took 9 bases from V and 2 from J, leaving 26 bases between them. Germline V gives CDR1 SGHRS, CDR2 YFSETQ. The CDR3 spans 17 residues. The CDR3 region has the DNA TGCGCCACCGATAGATCGAAGTCCTCTCCGGGAAACACTGAAGCTTTCTTT. Its protein is CATDRSKSSPGNTEAFF.

The chain recombines TRBV6-5 with TRBJ1-3; D is undetermined. Deletions cut 4 bases from V and 3 bases from J, with 7 bases between. The CDR3 has 13 amino acids. CDR1 and CDR2 (germline): MNHEY, SVGAGI. The CDR3 DNA sequence: TGTGCCAGCAGTTCTTTACTTGGAAACACCATATATTTT. Encoded protein: CASSSLLGNTIYF.